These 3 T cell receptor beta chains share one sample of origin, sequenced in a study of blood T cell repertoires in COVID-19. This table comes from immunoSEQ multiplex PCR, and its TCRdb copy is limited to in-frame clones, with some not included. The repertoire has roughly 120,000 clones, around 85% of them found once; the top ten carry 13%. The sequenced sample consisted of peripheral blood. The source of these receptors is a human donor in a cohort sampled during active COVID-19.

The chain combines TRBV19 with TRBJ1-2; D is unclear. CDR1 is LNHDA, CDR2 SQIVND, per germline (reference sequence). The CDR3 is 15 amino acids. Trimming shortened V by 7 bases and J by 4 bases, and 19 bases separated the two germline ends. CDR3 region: CASTDTSGVGYGYTF. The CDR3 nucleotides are TGTGCCAGTACCGACACCTCCGGTGTGGGCTATGGCTACACCTTC. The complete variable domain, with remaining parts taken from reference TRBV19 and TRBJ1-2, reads DGGITQSPKYLFRKEGQNVTLSCEQNLNHDAMYWYRQDPGQGLRLIYYSQIVNDFQKGDIAEGYSVSREKKESFPLTVTSAQKNPTAFYLCASTDTSGVGYGYTFGSGTRLTVV.

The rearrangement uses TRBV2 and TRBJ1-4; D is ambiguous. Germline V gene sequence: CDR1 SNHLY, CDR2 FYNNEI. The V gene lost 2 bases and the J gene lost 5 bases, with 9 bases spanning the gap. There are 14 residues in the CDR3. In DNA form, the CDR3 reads TGTGCCAGCAGTGAACCAGAAATGAATGAAAAACTGTTTTTT. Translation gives CASSEPEMNEKLFF.

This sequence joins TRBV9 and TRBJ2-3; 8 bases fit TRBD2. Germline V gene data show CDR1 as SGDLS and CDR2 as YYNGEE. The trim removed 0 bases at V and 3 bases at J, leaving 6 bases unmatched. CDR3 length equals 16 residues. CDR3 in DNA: TGTGCCAGCAGCGTAGCGGGGGGGCGGGGTACAGATACGCAGTATTTT. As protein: CASSVAGGRGTDTQYF.